The sequence of this T cell receptor (beta chain) was determined in a study of shared clonotypes between healthy human individuals. To note about this clone: Antigen specificity is unknown. This sample also contains other DNA sequences that code for the same CDR3.

Clones were sequenced by immunoSEQ multiplex PCR, and TCRdb holds only the in-frame ones, with some missing. The sample lists about 490,000 clones, about 72% occurring once. This CDR3 is built from 13 residues. V lost 1 base and J lost 5, with 8 bases in between. Germline-derived CDR1 and CDR2 are SGHTA and FQGNSA. Study-level points and caveats: Tissues were not sampled, only blood, and their repertoires likely differ.

The donors were all Caucasian adults (living in Nashville, Tennessee). The receptor was isolated from a woman aged 40 to 50 in good health. Some clones in this sample may be carry-over from other donors' samples. This chain joins TRBV7-2 and TRBJ1-1, with a tentative D call TRBD1 (5 bases). Sequencing was done on a sample of PBMCs. The CDR3 region is CASSLDRGTEAFF. In nucleotides, the CDR3 is TGTGCCAGCAGCTTAGATAGGGGTACTGAAGCTTTCTTT.